This T cell receptor (beta chain) was captured by sequencing in a study of cytomegalovirus exposure and HLA in healthy donors. Study outcomes and limitations: Analyzed later, most CMV-associated TCR beta chains appeared HLA-restricted. The classifier was said to identify cytomegalovirus status with high specificity and sensitivity. Another analysis was done later, and it associated 17,000 or so TCR beta sequences with HLA alleles at 0.05 false discovery rate.

This PCR relied on a set of 60 Vbeta primers and 13 Jbeta primers. The assay was immunoSEQ multiplex PCR, and TCRdb's table has in-frame clones only and misses some. The repertoire has under 80,000 clones, about 81% of them found once; the top ten carry 5% to 6.5%. There are a few counts of this clone. Its antigen remains unknown. The V gene lost 4 bases and the J gene lost 6 bases, with 19 bases spanning the gap. The CDR3 has 16 residues. CDR1 and CDR2 from the germline V gene are LGHNA and YNFKEQ. The source is a woman aged 25 to 39 in good health and CMV-seronegative. The rearrangement links TRBV4-2 to TRBJ2-1; a possible D gene is TRBD1 (8 bases). Sample: PBMCs. This CDR3 reads CASSPDLTGGANEQFF. The DNA for the CDR3 is TGTGCCAGCAGCCCCGATCTAACAGGGGGGGCCAATGAGCAGTTCTTC.